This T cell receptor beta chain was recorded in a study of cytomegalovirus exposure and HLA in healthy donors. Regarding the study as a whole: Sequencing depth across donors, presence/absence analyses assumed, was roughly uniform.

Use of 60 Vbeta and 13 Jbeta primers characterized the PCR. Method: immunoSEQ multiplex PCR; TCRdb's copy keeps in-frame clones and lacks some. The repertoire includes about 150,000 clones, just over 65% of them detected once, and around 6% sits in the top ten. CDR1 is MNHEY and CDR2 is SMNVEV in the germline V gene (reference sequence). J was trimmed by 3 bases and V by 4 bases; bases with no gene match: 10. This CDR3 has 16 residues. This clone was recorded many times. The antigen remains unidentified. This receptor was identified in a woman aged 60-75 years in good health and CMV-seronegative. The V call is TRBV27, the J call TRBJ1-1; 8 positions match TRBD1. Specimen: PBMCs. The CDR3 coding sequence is TGTGCCAGCAGTTCACTAAACAGGGGGATAGACACTGAAGCTTTCTTT. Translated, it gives CASSSLNRGIDTEAFF.